This T cell receptor (beta chain) was recorded in a study of shared clonotypes between healthy human individuals. Study outcomes and limitations: Sampling included only blood; tissue repertoires likely differ.

Libraries were prepared by immunoSEQ multiplex PCR; TCRdb keeps only in-frame clonotypes and omits some of them. The repertoire holds roughly 2 million clones, with nearly 97% as singletons. In regard to this clone: No antigen is known for it.

Between the trimmed V and J ends, which lost 4 bases and 6 bases, there was a span of 14 bases. Germline CDR1 and CDR2: SGHNT and YYREEE (reference sequence). The CDR3 length is 13 residues. The origin of this receptor is a man between 18 and 35 years old in good health. The chain joins TRBV5-4 to TRBJ2-7; D not resolved. The sequenced sample was naive CD4+ T cells sorted from blood. Subset reported: CD45RA+ positively selected. CDR3 in DNA: TGTGCCAGCAGCCCGGACCAGGCTCGCGAGCAGTACTTC. It yields the protein CASSPDQAREQYF.